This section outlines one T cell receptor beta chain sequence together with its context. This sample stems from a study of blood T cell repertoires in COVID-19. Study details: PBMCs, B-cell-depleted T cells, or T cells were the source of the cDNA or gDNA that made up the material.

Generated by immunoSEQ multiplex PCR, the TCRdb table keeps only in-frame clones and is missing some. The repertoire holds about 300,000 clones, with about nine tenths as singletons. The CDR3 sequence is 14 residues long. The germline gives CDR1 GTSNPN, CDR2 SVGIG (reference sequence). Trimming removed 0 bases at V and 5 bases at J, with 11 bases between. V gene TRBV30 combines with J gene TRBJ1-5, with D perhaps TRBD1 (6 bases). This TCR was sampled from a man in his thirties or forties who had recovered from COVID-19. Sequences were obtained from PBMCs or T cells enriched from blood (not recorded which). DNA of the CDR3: TGTGCCTGGAGTGTACGCAGGGGTGATCAGCCCCAGCATTTT. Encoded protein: CAWSVRRGDQPQHF. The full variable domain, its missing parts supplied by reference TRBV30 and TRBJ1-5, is SQTIHQWPATLVQPVGSPLSLECTVEGTSNPNLYWYRQAAGRGLQLLFYSVGIGQISSEVPQNLSASRPQDRQFILSSKKLLLSDSGFYLCAWSVRRGDQPQHFGDGTRLSIL.